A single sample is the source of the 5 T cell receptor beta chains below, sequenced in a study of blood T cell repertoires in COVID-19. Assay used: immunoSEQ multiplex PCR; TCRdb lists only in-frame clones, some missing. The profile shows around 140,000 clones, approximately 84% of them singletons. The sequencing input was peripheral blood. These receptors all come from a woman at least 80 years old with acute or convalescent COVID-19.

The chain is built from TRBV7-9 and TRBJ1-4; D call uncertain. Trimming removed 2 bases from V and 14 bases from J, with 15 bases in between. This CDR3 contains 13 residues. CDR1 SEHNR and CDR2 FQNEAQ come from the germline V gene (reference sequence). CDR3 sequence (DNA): TGTGCCAGCAGCTTAAGTGGTTCCAACTCGCTGTTTTTT. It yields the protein CASSLSGSNSLFF.

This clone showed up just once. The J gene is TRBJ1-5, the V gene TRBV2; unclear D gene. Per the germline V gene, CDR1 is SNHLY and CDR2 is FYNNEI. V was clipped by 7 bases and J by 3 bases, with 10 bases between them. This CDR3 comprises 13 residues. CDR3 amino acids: CASKNSLNQPQHF. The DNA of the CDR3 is TGTGCCAGCAAGAACAGCCTCAATCAGCCCCAGCATTTT.

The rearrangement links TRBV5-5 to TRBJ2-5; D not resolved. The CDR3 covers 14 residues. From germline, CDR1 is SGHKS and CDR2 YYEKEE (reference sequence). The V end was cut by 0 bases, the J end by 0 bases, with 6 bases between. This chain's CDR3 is CASSLVADQETQYF. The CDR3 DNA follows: TGTGCCAGCAGCTTGGTGGCAGACCAAGAGACCCAGTACTTC.

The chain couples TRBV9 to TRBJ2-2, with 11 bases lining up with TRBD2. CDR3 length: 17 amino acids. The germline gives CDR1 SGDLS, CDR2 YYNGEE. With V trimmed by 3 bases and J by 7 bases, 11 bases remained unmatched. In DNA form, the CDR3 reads TGTGCCAGCAGCGCCACCTTGACTAGCGGGGTTGGCGGGGAGCTGTTTTTT. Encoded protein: CASSATLTSGVGGELFF. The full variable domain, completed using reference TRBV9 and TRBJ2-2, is DSGVTQTPKHLITATGQRVTLRCSPRSGDLSVYWYQQSLDQGLQFLIQYYNGEERAKGNILERFSAQQFPDLHSELNLSSLELGDSALYFCASSATLTSGVGGELFFGEGSRLTVL.

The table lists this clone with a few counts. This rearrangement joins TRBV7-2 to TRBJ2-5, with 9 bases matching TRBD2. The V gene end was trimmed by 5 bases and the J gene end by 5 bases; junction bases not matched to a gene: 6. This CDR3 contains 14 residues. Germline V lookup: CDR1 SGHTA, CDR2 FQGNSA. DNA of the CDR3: TGTGCCAGCAGCGACGGCGGGAGGGCGGAGACCCAGTACTTC. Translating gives CASSDGGRAETQYF.